A single sample gave rise to the 31 T cell receptor beta chains below, sequenced in a study of blood T cells in healthy people across ages. A sample-barcoded 5' primer and a J-beta primer mix were used in a second PCR of roughly 6 to 11 cycles. A single record per CDR3 protein comes from TCRdb applying MiXCR to the 5' RACE reads. Of over 1,200,000 distinct CDR3 sequences listed, approximately 63% are singletons. Material: blood. The receptors come from a man younger than 35 in good health.

About this clonotype: A much larger clone differs from this one at a single base, so this may be a read error. The CDR3 DNA reads as TGTGCCGGCACGCAGCCGGGACAGGGTTTTCAGCCCCAGCATTTT. It codes for CAGTQPGQGFQPQHF. V and J are TRBV6-1 and TRBJ1-5; TRBD1 matches at 9 bases. The CDR3 length is 15 residues. The J segment lost 6 bases and the V segment lost 11 bases, leaving 14 bases of the junction unmatched. CDR1 and CDR2 from the germline V gene are MNHNS and SASEGT.

This clonotype was seen at least ten times. The V call is TRBV2, the J call TRBJ2-7; no definite D call. The germline V gene has CDR1 SNHLY and CDR2 FYNNEI. The CDR3 is made up of 14 amino acids. V was pared by 6 bases and J by 1 base, with 13 bases between. This CDR3 reads CASSPVVASYEQYF. The CDR3 bases are TGTGCCAGCAGCCCCGTGGTAGCTTCCTACGAGCAGTACTTC.

V and J are TRBV29-1 and TRBJ1-2; no reliable D call. The CDR3 covers 13 residues. The ends were cut back, 6 bases at V and 3 bases at J, with 14 bases in the middle. Germline V gene lookup returns CDR1 SQVTM and CDR2 ANQGSEA. CDR3 amino acids: CSVARRSDYGYTF. CDR3 bases: TGCAGCGTGGCCCGCAGGTCCGACTATGGCTACACCTTC.

The chain is built from TRBV4-2 and TRBJ2-5, with 11 nucleotides matching TRBD2. CDR1 LGHNA and CDR2 YNFKEQ come from the germline V gene. J gave up 3 bases and V 6 bases, and 12 bases lay outside the gene matches. The CDR3 is made up of 17 amino acids. The CDR3 bases are TGTGCCAGCAGTCGAACCGACCTGGGACTAGCGGAAGAGACCCAGTACTTC. This encodes CASSRTDLGLAEETQYF.

V and J are TRBV5-5 and TRBJ2-5, with TRBD1 identical over 7 bases. Looked up from germline, CDR1 is SGHKS and CDR2 is YYEKEE (reference sequence). J gave up 4 bases and V 0 bases, and 6 bases lay outside the gene matches. CDR3 size: 15 residues. CDR3 coding DNA: TGTGCCAGCAGCTTGGAGGGGACAGTCCGAGAGACCCAGTACTTC. It yields the protein CASSLEGTVRETQYF. The whole variable domain, filled in from reference TRBV5-5 and TRBJ2-5, reads DAGVTQSPTHLIKTRGQQVTLRCSPISGHKSVSWYQQVLGQGPQFIFQYYEKEERGRGNFPDRFSARQFPNYSSELNVNALLLGDSALYLCASSLEGTVRETQYFGPGTRLLVL.

The chain joins TRBV7-9 to TRBJ2-3; maybe TRBD2 (6 bases). V was clipped by 5 bases and J by 9 bases, with 21 bases between them. Germline V gene sequence: CDR1 SEHNR, CDR2 FQNEAQ (reference sequence). The length of the CDR3 is 15 residues. Here the CDR3 DNA reads TGTGCCAGCAGCCCCCAAGGCGGGGTAGGAGAGACGCAGTATTTT. Residues: CASSPQGGVGETQYF.

This clonotype came up a few times. The chain employs TRBV29-1 and TRBJ2-7; D is undetermined. Germline V CDR1 and CDR2: SQVTM, ANQGSEA. The CDR3 sequence is 13 residues long. Trimming cost V 6 bases and J 0 bases, with 12 bases left between them. CDR3 loop: CSVPGPSSYEQYF. CDR3 bases: TGCAGCGTCCCCGGGCCGAGCTCCTACGAGCAGTACTTC.

This clonotype was detected a few times. V gene TRBV7-2 combines with J gene TRBJ2-2; D not resolved. This CDR3 has 15 residues. The V and J ends lost 1 base and 3 bases respectively, with 9 bases between them. Per the germline V gene, CDR1 is SGHTA and CDR2 is FQGNSA. CDR3 protein: CASSLVLRDTGELFF. CDR3 coding DNA: TGTGCCAGCAGCTTAGTTCTTAGGGACACCGGGGAGCTGTTTTTT. The variable domain in full, completed from reference TRBV7-2 and TRBJ2-2, reads GAGVSQSPSNKVTEKGKDVELRCDPISGHTALYWYRQSLGQGLEFLIYFQGNSAPDKSGLPSDRFSAERTGGSVSTLTIQRTQQEDSAVYLCASSLVLRDTGELFFGEGSRLTVL.

This clonotype was picked up a small number of times. This chain links TRBV2 with TRBJ1-2; 8 nucleotides agree with TRBD1. J was trimmed by 5 bases and V by 7 bases; bases with no gene match: 9. The CDR3 is 14 amino acids. Germline values: CDR1 SNHLY, CDR2 FYNNEI. CDR3 residues: CASNGQGGDYGYTF. DNA of the CDR3: TGTGCCAGCAATGGACAGGGAGGGGATTATGGCTACACCTTC.

This clonotype was observed a handful of times. This chain uses TRBV20-1 with TRBJ2-5, with D tentatively TRBD1 or TRBD2 (5 bases each). The V and J ends lost 3 bases and 4 bases respectively, with 15 bases between them. This CDR3 comprises 14 residues. Germline V gene sequence: CDR1 DFQATT, CDR2 SNEGSKA (reference sequence). CDR3 residues: CSARMGVGVETQYF. The CDR3 nucleotides are TGCAGTGCTAGGATGGGGGTAGGAGTAGAGACCCAGTACTTC.

The chain links TRBV5-5 to TRBJ1-3; D might be TRBD1 (5 bases). V lost 1 base to trimming and J lost 0 bases, with 11 bases between them. Germline CDR1 reads SGHKS; CDR2 reads YYEKEE (reference sequence). The CDR3 is 16 amino acids. The CDR3 DNA sequence: TGTGCCAGCAGCTTGAAGGGGCCGAGCTCTGGAAACACCATATATTTT. As protein: CASSLKGPSSGNTIYF.

CDR3: CSARDTSGLGESQYF. The CDR3 region has the DNA TGCAGTGCTAGGGACACTAGCGGGCTCGGGGAGTCCCAGTACTTC. This chain joins TRBV20-1 and TRBJ2-5; 9 bases line up with TRBD2. V trimming: 3 bases; J trimming: 9 bases; junction bases outside the gene matches: 14. Germline CDR1 DFQATT, CDR2 SNEGSKA (reference sequence). The CDR3 runs to 15 residues.

This chain joins TRBV20-1 and TRBJ1-4; TRBD1 matches 9 bases. The ends lost 3 bases at V and 2 bases at J; junction bases unmatched: 7. The CDR3 extends over 16 amino acids. CDR1 DFQATT and CDR2 SNEGSKA come from the germline V gene (reference sequence). CDR3 region: CSASVTGGRTNEKLFF. CDR3 nucleotides: TGCAGTGCTAGTGTGACAGGGGGTAGGACTAATGAAAAACTGTTTTTT.

The chain is built from TRBV7-2 and TRBJ1-2, with D possibly TRBD1 on 5 matching bases. The CDR3 length is 14 residues. V dropped 8 bases and J dropped 5 bases, with 18 bases sitting between them. Germline values: CDR1 SGHTA, CDR2 FQGNSA. CDR3 in amino acids: CASSGVGTWYGYTF. For the CDR3, the DNA is TGTGCCAGCTCGGGGGTGGGGACTTGGTATGGCTACACCTTC. The full variable domain, completed using reference TRBV7-2 and TRBJ1-2, is GAGVSQSPSNKVTEKGKDVELRCDPISGHTALYWYRQSLGQGLEFLIYFQGNSAPDKSGLPSDRFSAERTGGSVSTLTIQRTQQEDSAVYLCASSGVGTWYGYTFGSGTRLTVV.

The V gene is TRBV9, the J gene TRBJ1-2, with D possibly being TRBD1 (6 bases). V lost 2 bases and J lost 0, with 23 bases in between. Germline V gene data show CDR1 as SGDLS and CDR2 as YYNGEE. The CDR3 is 19 residues long. CDR3 residues: CASSVVQGMLLKSNYGYTF. The CDR3 coding sequence is TGTGCCAGCAGCGTTGTACAGGGAATGCTGTTGAAATCTAACTATGGCTACACCTTC. Drawing the rest from reference TRBV9 and TRBJ1-2, the complete variable domain is DSGVTQTPKHLITATGQRVTLRCSPRSGDLSVYWYQQSLDQGLQFLIQYYNGEERAKGNILERFSAQQFPDLHSELNLSSLELGDSALYFCASSVVQGMLLKSNYGYTFGSGTRLTVV.

The chain employs TRBV12-3 or TRBV12-4 and TRBJ2-7; D not certain. The CDR3 is 16 residues long. Trimming cost V 3 bases and J 0 bases, with 15 bases left between them. The DNA for the CDR3 is TGTGCCAGCAGTTTGCGTAGGACCCTAAGCTCCTACGAGCAGTACTTC. This codes for CASSLRRTLSSYEQYF.

In this sample, this clonotype turned up a few times. DNA for the CDR3: TGCAGCGTTGGAGGGCTAGCGGGAGCCTACGAGCAGTACTTC. Protein: CSVGGLAGAYEQYF. This chain connects TRBV29-1 to TRBJ2-7; TRBD2 aligns across 10 bases. Per the germline V gene, CDR1 is SQVTM and CDR2 is ANQGSEA. The V and J ends lost 4 bases and 2 bases, in that order; junction bases with no gene match: 5. The CDR3 loop spans 14 amino acids.

In nucleotides, the CDR3 is TGCGCCAGCAGCCGAGTAGGACGGGAAAACTCTGGAAACACCATATATTTT. It translates to CASSRVGRENSGNTIYF. The chain combines TRBV4-3 with TRBJ1-3, with unresolved D. This CDR3 has 17 residues. Trimming took 4 bases from V and 0 from J, leaving 16 bases between them. Germline CDR1 LGHNA, CDR2 YSLEER.

Concerning this clonotype: An end of the junction differs from the germline gene, which may be a read error. The chain links TRBV7-2 to TRBJ2-5; D is uncertain. The germline V gene encodes CDR1 SGHTA and CDR2 FQGNSA. The CDR3 spans 11 residues. The CDR3, as DNA: TGTGCCAGCAGCTCTGAGGAGACCAAGTACTTC. Translating it yields CASSSEETKYF.

V and J are TRBV10-3 and TRBJ2-6, with a possible D match to TRBD1 (8 bases). Looked up from germline, CDR1 is ENHRY and CDR2 is SYGVKD. V was shortened by 6 bases and J by 8 bases, with 20 bases between the two germline ends. CDR3 length: 16 amino acids. Here the CDR3 DNA reads TGTGCCATCAGCCTACAGGGGGGAGGGGGCACCAACGTCCTGACTTTC. This encodes CAISLQGGGGTNVLTF.

This clonotype was seen a handful of times. This rearrangement joins TRBV28 to TRBJ2-7; 9 bases are shared with TRBD1. There are 15 residues in the CDR3. With 7 bases clipped from V and 3 bases from J, the junction kept 10 bases outside the gene matches. The germline V gene encodes CDR1 MDHEN and CDR2 SYDVKM. The CDR3 DNA sequence: TGTGCCAGCAACGGCCCCGGGACAGGGTACTACGAGCAGTACTTC. As protein: CASNGPGTGYYEQYF.

This sequence joins TRBV14 and TRBJ1-1, with a tentative D call TRBD1 (6 bases). CDR3 size: 19 residues. CDR1 is SGHDN, CDR2 FVKESK, per germline. V was shortened by 1 base and J by 2 bases, with 23 bases between the two germline ends. The CDR3 DNA reads as TGTGCCAGCAGCCAAGCGGTTCTGCAGGGGCCAGGACAAAACACTGAAGCTTTCTTT. Translation gives CASSQAVLQGPGQNTEAFF.

A single count supports this clonotype. The rearrangement uses TRBV27 and TRBJ2-1; maybe TRBD2 (6 bases). Trimming left V 3 bases short and J 0 bases short, with 15 bases between. The CDR3 runs to 17 residues. Germline V gene data show CDR1 as MNHEY and CDR2 as SMNVEV (reference sequence). This CDR3 is CASSFGGSGSSYNEQFF. Written as DNA, the CDR3 is TGTGCCAGCAGTTTTGGGGGTAGCGGTAGCTCCTACAATGAGCAGTTCTTC.

The gene calls are TRBV12-3 or TRBV12-4 and TRBJ2-6, with 7 nucleotides matching TRBD1. J lost 2 bases, V lost 6 bases, and 4 bases had no gene match. This CDR3 has 15 amino acids. The CDR3 loop is CASSGDRAGANVLTF. The CDR3 nucleotides are TGTGCCAGCAGCGGAGACAGGGCTGGGGCCAACGTCCTGACTTTC.

V is TRBV10-3 and J is TRBJ2-4, with 13 bases aligning to TRBD2. The J call could be wrong; TRBJ2-7 is a better fit for the DNA end. This CDR3 is built from 20 residues. Germline V lookup: CDR1 ENHRY, CDR2 SYGVKD. DNA of the CDR3: TGTGCCATCAGTGTGTCGGTGGGACTAGCGGGGCCTAAGGGGTATTACGAGCAGTACTTC. Translated, it gives CAISVSVGLAGPKGYYEQYF.

The CDR3 nucleotides are TGCGCCAGCAACTTTGGGGCTGGGTTAAACACTGAAGCTTTCTTT. It yields the protein CASNFGAGLNTEAFF. The J gene is TRBJ1-1, the V gene TRBV5-1; possibly TRBD1 for D (5 bases). Germline V lookup: CDR1 SGHRS, CDR2 YFSETQ. V gave up 6 bases and J gave up 2 bases, with 17 bases separating them. This CDR3 has 15 amino acids.

The chain combines TRBV27 with TRBJ2-3; 8 bases line up with TRBD2. This CDR3 is 17 amino acids long. J lost 3 bases, V lost 6 bases, and 14 bases had no gene match. Germline loops: CDR1 MNHEY, CDR2 SMNVEV (reference sequence). The CDR3 is CASSPLQVAGGTDTQYF. The CDR3 DNA reads TGTGCCAGCAGCCCTCTTCAGGTTGCGGGAGGAACAGATACGCAGTATTTT.

This clonotype has only a few counts. This rearrangement joins TRBV29-1 to TRBJ1-1; perhaps TRBD1 as D (6 bases). V lost 4 bases to trimming and J lost 8 bases, with 11 bases between them. The length of the CDR3 is 11 residues. CDR1 and CDR2 (germline): SQVTM, ANQGSEA. The CDR3 loop is CSVAGALEAFF. The CDR3 coding sequence is TGCAGCGTTGCGGGGGCACTCGAAGCTTTCTTT.

The V gene is TRBV4-3, the J gene TRBJ2-3; D is possibly TRBD2 (5 bases). The CDR3 consists of 18 residues. The V end lost 0 bases, the J end lost 5 bases, and 21 bases lay between the germline ends. The germline CDR1 and CDR2 sequences are LGHNA and YSLEER. CDR3 loop: CASSQDPRGRVLGDTQYF. For the CDR3, the DNA is TGCGCCAGCAGCCAAGATCCCCGGGGAAGGGTCTTGGGAGATACGCAGTATTTT.

The rearrangement joins TRBV6-1 to TRBJ2-7; D may match TRBD1 or TRBD2 (7 bases each). The CDR3 extends over 13 amino acids. V was cut by 8 bases and J by 0 bases, with 11 bases left in between. The germline gives CDR1 MNHNS, CDR2 SASEGT. The CDR3 DNA reads as TGTGCCAGCGGGGGGGACAGCTCCTACGAGCAGTACTTC. This translates into CASGGDSSYEQYF.

V and J are TRBV2 and TRBJ2-5; D unclear. Germline CDR1 reads SNHLY; CDR2 reads FYNNEI. Trimming removed 6 bases from V and 5 bases from J, with 22 bases in between. The CDR3 covers 16 residues. As DNA, the CDR3 is TGTGCCAGCAGGTACCGGGCGAAACGTTTCGAGGAGACCCAGTACTTC. It yields the protein CASRYRAKRFEETQYF.